This T cell receptor (beta chain) derives from a study of neoadjuvant anti-PD-1 for oral cavity cancer. Findings and caveats of the study: With three patients per group, TCR findings need larger cohorts. Higher pretreatment Treg/Th17 ratios tracked higher pretreatment blood clonality.

About this clone itself: The antigen is unknown.

This CDR3 contains 10 residues. V was clipped by 1 base and J by 8 bases, with 2 bases between them. Germline lookup yields CDR1 MNHNS and CDR2 SASEGT. Analysis of PBMCs was direct, with no culture step. Assay used: immunoSEQ multiplex PCR; TCRdb lists only in-frame clones, some missing. The data contain some 71,000 clones, around 80% of them seen just once; the ten biggest clones take up 3% to 4%. V gene TRBV6-1 combines with J gene TRBJ1-2, with D unclear. This TCR was recovered from a person aged 35 to 85 with oral cavity squamous cell carcinoma. Sequencing was performed on PBMCs, taken before nivolumab (anti-PD-1) treatment. For the CDR3, the DNA is TGTGCCAGCAGTGAAGAAGGCTACACCTTC. Its translation is CASSEEGYTF.